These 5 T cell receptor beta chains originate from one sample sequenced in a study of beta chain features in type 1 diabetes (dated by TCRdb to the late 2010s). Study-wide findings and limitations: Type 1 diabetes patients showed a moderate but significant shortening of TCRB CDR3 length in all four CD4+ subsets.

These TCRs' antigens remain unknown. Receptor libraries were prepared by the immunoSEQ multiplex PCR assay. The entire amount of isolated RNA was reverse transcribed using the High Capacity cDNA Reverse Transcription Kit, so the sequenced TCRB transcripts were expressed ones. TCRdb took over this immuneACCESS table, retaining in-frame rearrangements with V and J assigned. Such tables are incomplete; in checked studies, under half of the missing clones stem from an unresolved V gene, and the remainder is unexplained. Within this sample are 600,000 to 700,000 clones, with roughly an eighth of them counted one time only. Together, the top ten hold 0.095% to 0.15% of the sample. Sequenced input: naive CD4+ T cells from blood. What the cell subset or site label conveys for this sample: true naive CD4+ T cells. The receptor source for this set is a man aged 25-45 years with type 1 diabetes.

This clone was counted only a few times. The CDR3 DNA sequence: TGTGCCAGCAGCTTACAGAGGTCAGGGGCCTACGAGCAGTACTTC. As protein: CASSLQRSGAYEQYF. The chain links TRBV7-9 to TRBJ2-7, with D perhaps TRBD1 (6 bases). This CDR3 spans 15 amino acids. V was cut by 2 bases and J by 2 bases, with 13 bases left in between. Germline lookup yields CDR1 SEHNR and CDR2 FQNEAQ (reference sequence).

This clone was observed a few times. CDR3 in amino acids: CSAIDFNEQFF. CDR3 DNA: TGCAGTGCTATCGACTTCAATGAGCAGTTCTTC. The chain employs TRBV20-1 and TRBJ2-1; D gene uncertain. This CDR3 comprises 11 residues. Germline V gene lookup returns CDR1 DFQATT and CDR2 SNEGSKA (reference sequence). V was trimmed by 4 bases and J by 6 bases, leaving 7 bases between them.

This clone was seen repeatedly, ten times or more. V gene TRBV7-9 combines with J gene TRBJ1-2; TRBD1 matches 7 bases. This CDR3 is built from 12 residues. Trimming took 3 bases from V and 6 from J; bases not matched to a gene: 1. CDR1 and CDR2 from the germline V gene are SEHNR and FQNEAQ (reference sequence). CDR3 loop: CASSFTGDGYTF. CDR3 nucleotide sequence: TGTGCCAGCAGCTTTACAGGGGATGGCTACACCTTC.

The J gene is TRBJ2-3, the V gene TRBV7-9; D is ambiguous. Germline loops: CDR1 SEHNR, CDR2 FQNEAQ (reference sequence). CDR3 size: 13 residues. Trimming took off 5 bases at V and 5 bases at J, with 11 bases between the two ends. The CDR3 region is CASSPHEGDTQYF. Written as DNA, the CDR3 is TGTGCCAGCAGCCCCCATGAAGGAGATACGCAGTATTTT. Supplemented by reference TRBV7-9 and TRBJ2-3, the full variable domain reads DTGVSQNPRHKITKRGQNVTFRCDPISEHNRLYWYRQTLGQGPEFLTYFQNEAQLEKSRLLSDRFSAERPKGSFSTLEIQRTEQGDSAMYLCASSPHEGDTQYFGPGTRLTVL.

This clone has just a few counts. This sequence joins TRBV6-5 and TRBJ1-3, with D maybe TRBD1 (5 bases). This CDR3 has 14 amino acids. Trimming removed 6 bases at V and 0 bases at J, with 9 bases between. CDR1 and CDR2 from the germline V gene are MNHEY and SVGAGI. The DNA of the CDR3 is TGTGCCAGCAGAAGACAGATCTCTGGAAACACCATATATTTT. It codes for CASRRQISGNTIYF.